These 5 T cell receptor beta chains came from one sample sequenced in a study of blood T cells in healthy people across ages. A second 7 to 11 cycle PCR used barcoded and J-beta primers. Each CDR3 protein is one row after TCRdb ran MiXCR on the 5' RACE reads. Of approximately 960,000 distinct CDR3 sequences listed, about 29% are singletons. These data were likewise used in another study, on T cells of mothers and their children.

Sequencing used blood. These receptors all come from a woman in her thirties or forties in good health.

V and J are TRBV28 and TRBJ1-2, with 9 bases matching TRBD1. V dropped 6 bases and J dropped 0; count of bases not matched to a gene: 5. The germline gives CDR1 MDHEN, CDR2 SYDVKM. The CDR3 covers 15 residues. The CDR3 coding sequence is TGTGCCAGCAGATGGGACAGGGAGGCTAACTATGGCTACACCTTC. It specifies CASRWDREANYGYTF.

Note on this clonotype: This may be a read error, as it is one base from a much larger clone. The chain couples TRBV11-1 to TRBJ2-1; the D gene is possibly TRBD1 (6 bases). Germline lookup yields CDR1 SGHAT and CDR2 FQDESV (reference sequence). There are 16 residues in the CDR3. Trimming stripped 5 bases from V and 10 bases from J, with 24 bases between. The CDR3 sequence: CASSRRTGTLTYEQFF. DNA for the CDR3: TGTGCCAGCAGCCGTCGAACCGGGACACTAACCTACGAGCAGTTCTTC. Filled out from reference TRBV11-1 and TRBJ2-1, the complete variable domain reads EAEVAQSPRYKITEKSQAVAFWCDPISGHATLYWYRQILGQGPELLVQFQDESVVDDSQLPKDRFSAERLKGVDSTLKIQPAELGDSAMYLCASSRRTGTLTYEQFFGPGTRLTVL.

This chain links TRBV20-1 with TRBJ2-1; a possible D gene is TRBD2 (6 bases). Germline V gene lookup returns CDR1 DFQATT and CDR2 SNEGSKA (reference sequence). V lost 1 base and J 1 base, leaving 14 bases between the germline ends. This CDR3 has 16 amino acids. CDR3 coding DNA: TGCAGTGCTAGAGGGTCAATAGCGGAGTCCTACAATGAGCAGTTCTTC. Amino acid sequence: CSARGSIAESYNEQFF.

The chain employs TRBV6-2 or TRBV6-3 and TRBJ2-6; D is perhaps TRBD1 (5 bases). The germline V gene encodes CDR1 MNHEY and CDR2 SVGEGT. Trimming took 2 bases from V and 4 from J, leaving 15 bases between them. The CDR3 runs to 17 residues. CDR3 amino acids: CASSYLGRVEGANVLTF. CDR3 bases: TGTGCCAGCAGTTACCTTGGCAGGGTGGAAGGGGCCAACGTCCTGACTTTC.

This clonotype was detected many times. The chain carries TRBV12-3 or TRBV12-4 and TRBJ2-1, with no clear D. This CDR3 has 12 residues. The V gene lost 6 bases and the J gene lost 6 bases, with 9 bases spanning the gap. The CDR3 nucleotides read TGTGCCAGCAGGCTAGGCTCCAATGAGCAGTTCTTC. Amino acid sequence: CASRLGSNEQFF.